This passage covers 16 T cell receptor beta chains from one sample sequenced in a study of cytomegalovirus exposure and HLA in healthy donors. Primers for the PCR totalled 60 Vbeta and 13 Jbeta. Profiled with immunoSEQ multiplex PCR; TCRdb holds only in-frame clones, not every one. This sample has over 75,000 clones, with around four fifths found just once. Sequencing was carried out using PBMCs. These receptors came from a woman aged 60-70 years in good health and CMV-seronegative.

This clone was counted once. The V gene is TRBV25-1, the J gene TRBJ2-3; 7 bases are shared with TRBD2. J gave up 3 bases and V 4 bases, and 13 bases lay outside the gene matches. The germline V gene has CDR1 MGHDK and CDR2 SYGVNS. The CDR3 spans 17 residues. DNA for the CDR3: TGTGCCAGCAGTGCACGAAGGGAGGGCCGGGGGACAGATACGCAGTATTTT. The encoded protein is CASSARREGRGTDTQYF.

This clone has just one count. V is TRBV5-4 and J is TRBJ1-6; 11 bases match TRBD1. V dropped 2 bases and J dropped 9; count of bases not matched to a gene: 10. Germline CDR1 reads SGHNT; CDR2 reads YYREEE (reference sequence). The CDR3 has 17 amino acids. CDR3 nucleotides: TGTGCCAGCAGCTTTAGGGGACAGGGGGGGTCTGGTTCACCCCTCCACTTT. The encoded protein is CASSFRGQGGSGSPLHF.

The chain recombines TRBV11-2 with TRBJ1-5; 7 positions match TRBD1. Germline V gene lookup returns CDR1 SGHAT and CDR2 FQNNGV. With V trimmed by 5 bases and J by 7 bases, 5 bases remained unmatched. The CDR3 is 13 amino acids. CDR3 nucleotide sequence: TGTGCCAGCAGCGGGCAACAGGGGCAGCCCCAGCATTTT. Translating gives CASSGQQGQPQHF.

The chain employs TRBV5-5 and TRBJ1-2; no firm D call. This CDR3 comprises 15 residues. In germline, CDR1 is SGHKS, CDR2 YYEKEE (reference sequence). Trimming removed 0 bases from V and 8 bases from J, with 17 bases in between. CDR3 nucleotide sequence: TGTGCCAGCAGCTTGGGCTCCGGGGTGTCGGGGGGCTACACCTTC. This gives the protein CASSLGSGVSGGYTF.

This chain uses TRBV4-3 with TRBJ2-1, with 12 bases identical to TRBD2. The V and J ends lost 3 bases and 12 bases, in that order; junction bases with no gene match: 9. Per the germline V gene, CDR1 is LGHNA and CDR2 is YSLEER. The CDR3 sequence is 15 residues long. The CDR3 sequence: CASSQATSGSKVQFF. The CDR3 nucleotides read TGCGCCAGCAGCCAGGCGACTAGCGGGAGTAAGGTGCAGTTCTTC.

The V and J genes are TRBV14 and TRBJ2-1, with 9 bases that match TRBD2. V gave up 1 base and J gave up 12 bases; unmatched junction bases: 16. The CDR3 is 17 amino acids. The germline V gene has CDR1 SGHDN and CDR2 FVKESK. This CDR3 is CASSQGIAGDPVGRQFF. The CDR3 DNA is TGTGCCAGCAGCCAAGGGATAGCGGGAGACCCGGTTGGGCGGCAGTTCTTC.

The gene calls are TRBV7-9 and TRBJ2-2, with D possibly being TRBD1 (5 bases). The CDR3 has 16 residues. Germline V gives CDR1 SEHNR, CDR2 FQNEAQ (reference sequence). Between the trimmed V and J ends, which lost 2 bases and 0 bases, there was a span of 10 bases. This CDR3 is CASSLTGPANTGELFF. The CDR3 DNA reads as TGTGCCAGCAGCTTAACAGGACCTGCGAACACCGGGGAGCTGTTTTTT.

The rearrangement links TRBV7-2 to TRBJ1-2; 12 bases fit TRBD1. V shed 4 bases and J 7 bases; nucleotides not matched to a gene: 7. CDR1 and CDR2 from the germline V gene are SGHTA and FQGNSA. CDR3 length: 15 amino acids. The CDR3 loop is CASSSGTGGAGGYTF. The CDR3 DNA is TGTGCCAGCAGCTCCGGGACAGGGGGCGCGGGTGGCTACACCTTC.

CDR3 bases: TGTGCCAGCAACCCACTAGCCGTCACAGATACGCAGTATTTT. Protein: CASNPLAVTDTQYF. The rearrangement joins TRBV2 to TRBJ2-3; a weak D match, TRBD2 (6 bases). Germline-derived CDR1 and CDR2 are SNHLY and FYNNEI. CDR3 length: 14 amino acids. Trimming took off 7 bases at V and 2 bases at J, with 13 bases between the two ends.

The genes are TRBV5-1 and TRBJ2-7; maybe TRBD2 (5 bases). The V end lost 1 base, the J end lost 4 bases, and 12 bases lay between the germline ends. The CDR3 length is 14 residues. Per germline, CDR1 SGHRS and CDR2 YFSETQ. This chain's CDR3 is CASSLNTGDYEQYF. The CDR3 DNA sequence: TGCGCCAGCAGCTTGAATACCGGGGATTACGAGCAGTACTTC.

This clone was observed a single time. The CDR3 nucleotides read TGCGCCAGCAGTCCTGGGCAGGGGATAACCGGGGAGCTGTTTTTT. Translation gives CASSPGQGITGELFF. The chain couples TRBV23-1 to TRBJ2-2; D perhaps matches TRBD1 (6 bases). Being an ORF, TRBV23-1 has a function that is uncertain. Trimming removed 4 bases from V and 5 bases from J, with 14 bases in between. CDR3 length: 15 amino acids.

The chain joins TRBV7-2 to TRBJ2-2; weak D call: TRBD1 (6 bases). The CDR3 has 16 residues. CDR1 and CDR2 from the germline V gene are SGHTA and FQGNSA. Between the trimmed V and J ends, which lost 4 bases and 0 bases, there was a span of 12 bases. CDR3 DNA sequence: TGTGCCAGCAGCTCCTCCGGGACACCGAACACCGGGGAGCTGTTTTTT. Residues: CASSSSGTPNTGELFF.

The V gene is TRBV5-6, the J gene TRBJ1-2, with unresolved D. CDR1 and CDR2 (germline): SGHDT, YYEEEE. The CDR3 loop spans 14 amino acids. V shed 4 bases and J shed 1 base, with 11 bases lying between them. The CDR3 DNA is TGTGCCAGCAGCCTCCTGAGAAGTAACTATGGCTACACCTTC. Translated, it gives CASSLLRSNYGYTF.

This rearrangement joins TRBV5-1 to TRBJ2-7; D gene uncertain. The CDR3 is 11 residues long. The germline V gene has CDR1 SGHRS and CDR2 YFSETQ. Trimming removed 0 bases from V and 7 bases from J, with 5 bases in between. CDR3 sequence reads: CASSLEEEQYF. CDR3 sequence (DNA): TGCGCCAGCAGCTTGGAAGAGGAGCAGTACTTC.

This sequence joins TRBV5-4 and TRBJ1-2; D is undetermined. Trimming shortened V by 1 base and J by 8 bases, and 12 bases separated the two germline ends. The length of the CDR3 is 13 residues. CDR1 and CDR2 (germline): SGHNT, YYREEE (reference sequence). This chain's CDR3 is CASSLSGVGGYTF. The CDR3 DNA reads TGTGCCAGCAGCTTGTCCGGGGTGGGAGGCTACACCTTC. The full variable domain, completed using reference TRBV5-4 and TRBJ1-2, is ETGVTQSPTHLIKTRGQQVTLRCSSQSGHNTVSWYQQALGQGPQFIFQYYREEENGRGNFPPRFSGLQFPNYSSELNVNALELDDSALYLCASSLSGVGGYTFGSGTRLTVV.

The rearrangement joins TRBV7-7 to TRBJ2-3; the D gene is possibly TRBD2 (6 bases). Germline V CDR1 and CDR2: SSHAT, FNYEAQ (reference sequence). Trimming left V 5 bases short and J 3 bases short, with 12 bases between. This CDR3 comprises 14 residues. CDR3: CASSPGVGTDTQYF. Written as DNA, the CDR3 is TGTGCCAGCAGCCCGGGGGTAGGGACAGATACGCAGTATTTT.